This T cell receptor beta chain was found in a study of Ad26.COV2.S vaccination and SARS-CoV-2 variants. Study-level results: Vaccinees and placebo recipients showed similar non-spike TCR breadth. Vaccinees reportedly had broad spike-specific CD8+ and CD4+ T cell responses. Vaccinees displayed broader spike-specific TCR repertoires than placebo recipients.

On this clone: Its antigen is as yet unknown.

The CDR3 loop spans 16 amino acids. Germline V gene lookup returns CDR1 SGDLS and CDR2 YYNGEE. The V gene lost 3 bases and the J gene lost 1 base, with 16 bases spanning the gap. Measured with immunoSEQ multiplex PCR; TCRdb has only the in-frame clones, and not every one. The sample includes over 110,000 clones, 86% of them seen just once. Sample: peripheral blood, taken after recovery from COVID-19. The source of this sequence is a human donor who had recovered from COVID-19. The chain carries TRBV9 and TRBJ2-5; possibly TRBD1 for D (6 bases). CDR3 residues: CASSESGRGGQETQYF. For the CDR3, the DNA is TGTGCCAGCAGCGAATCAGGCAGGGGTGGCCAAGAGACCCAGTACTTC.